This record concerns one T cell receptor (beta chain) sequence. As yet, its antigen is unknown. All patients were mismatch repair deficient, assessed by either PCR or immunohistochemistry. The TCR-sequenced patients were a few responders to pembrolizumab. This sample is part of a study of PD-1 blockade in mismatch repair-deficient tumors. About the study: Enrolled about 2012-2016, patients had progressing, pretreated mismatch repair-deficient cancers of 12 to 13 types.

The CDR3 is made up of 14 amino acids. Germline V lookup: CDR1 SGHNT, CDR2 YYREEE (reference sequence). Deletions cut 5 bases from V and 7 bases from J, with 16 bases between. General study points: Rapid post-treatment expansion, then contraction, generally preceding radiologic response, marked tumor-resident clones.

TCRdb's copy holds only in-frame clones and misses some; the assay was immunoSEQ multiplex PCR. The sample lists fewer than 100,000 clones, around 85% seen once, with 2.5% to 3% in the top ten. The TCR originated in an adult with mismatch repair-deficient cancer. The sample was peripheral blood, taken 12 weeks after starting pembrolizumab. The rearrangement uses TRBV5-4 and TRBJ1-5; weak D call: TRBD1 (5 bases). The CDR3 is CASRPGTGLQPQHF. The CDR3 nucleotides read TGTGCCAGCAGGCCCGGGACGGGGTTGCAGCCCCAGCATTTT.